This T cell receptor (beta chain) was recorded in a study of cytomegalovirus exposure and HLA in healthy donors. Primers: 60 Vbeta forward and 13 Jbeta reverse. The table came from immunoSEQ multiplex PCR; TCRdb's copy has only in-frame clones and leaves some out. Of 190,000 or so clones in the sample, 75% to 85% were seen once. This clone was seen a few times. The germline V gene has CDR1 KGHSH and CDR2 LQKENI. Trimming took off 0 bases at V and 2 bases at J, with 3 bases between the two ends. The CDR3 covers 13 residues. Sequencing was done on a sample of PBMCs. This receptor was obtained from a boy between 10 and 17 years old in good health and CMV-seronegative. V is TRBV18 and J is TRBJ2-3; no reliable D call. The CDR3 is CASSPPHTDTQYF. CDR3 nucleotides: TGTGCCAGCTCACCACCACACACAGATACGCAGTATTTT.